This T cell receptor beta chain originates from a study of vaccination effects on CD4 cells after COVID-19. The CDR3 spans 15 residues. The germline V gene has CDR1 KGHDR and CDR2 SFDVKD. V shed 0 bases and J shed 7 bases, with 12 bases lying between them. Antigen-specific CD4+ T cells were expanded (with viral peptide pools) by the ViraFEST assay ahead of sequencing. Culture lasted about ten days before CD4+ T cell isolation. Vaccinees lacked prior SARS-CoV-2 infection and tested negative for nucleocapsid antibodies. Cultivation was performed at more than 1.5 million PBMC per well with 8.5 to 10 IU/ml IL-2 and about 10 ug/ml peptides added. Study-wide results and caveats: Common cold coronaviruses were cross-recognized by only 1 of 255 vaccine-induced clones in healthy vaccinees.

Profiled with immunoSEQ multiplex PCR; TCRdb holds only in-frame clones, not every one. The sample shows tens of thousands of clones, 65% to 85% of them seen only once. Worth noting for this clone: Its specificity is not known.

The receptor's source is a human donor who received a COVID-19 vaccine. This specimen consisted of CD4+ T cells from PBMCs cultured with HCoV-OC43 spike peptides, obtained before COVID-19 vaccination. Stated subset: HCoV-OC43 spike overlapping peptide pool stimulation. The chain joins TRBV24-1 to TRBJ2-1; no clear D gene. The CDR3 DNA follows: TGTGCCACCAGTGATTTGAAAGGGTCTGGGAATGAGCAGTTCTTC. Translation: CATSDLKGSGNEQFF.